These T cell receptor beta chains were read from a single sample in a study of CD8+ T cells in alopecia areata. Produced via immunoSEQ multiplex PCR; TCRdb's table is partial and in-frame only. The sample lists 150,000 or so clones, 45% to 65% occurring once. The sample in question was CD8+ T cells sorted from blood, obtained at week 4, from a patient treated with tofacitinib. These receptors were taken from a human donor with alopecia areata. Both conserved end residues are part of each CDR3. The D gene is left open where the match is weak. Only part of the rows carry a size: once, few, many, or a class if the clone is expanded.

v_gene	j_gene	abundance	d_gene	CDR3aa	CDR3nt
TRBV25-1	TRBJ2-5	.	TRBD1	CASSELGDREETQYF	TGTGCCAGCAGTGAATTAGGGGACAGGGAGGAGACCCAGTACTTC
TRBV29-1	TRBJ2-7	few	TRBD2	CSVFLGLAGEQYF	TGCAGCGTTTTTTTGGGCTTAGCGGGGGAGCAGTACTTC
TRBV4-2	TRBJ2-7	.	TRBD1	CASSQDSGDRAYEQYF	TGTGCCAGCAGCCAAGACAGCGGGGACAGGGCCTACGAGCAGTACTTC
TRBV4-1	TRBJ2-1	.	TRBD1	CASSQAFSDRGYNEQFF	TGCGCCAGCAGCCAAGCCTTTTCGGACAGGGGCTACAATGAGCAGTTCTTC
TRBV27	TRBJ1-5	.	.	CASSPLGSNQPQHF	TGTGCCAGCAGTCCCTTGGGTAGCAATCAGCCCCAGCATTTT
TRBV30	TRBJ2-5	few	TRBD1	CAWSPRTGETQYF	TGTGCCTGGAGTCCCCGGACAGGGGAGACCCAGTACTTC
TRBV5-1	TRBJ2-2	.	.	CASSRRPEVGELFF	TGCGCCAGCAGCCGCCGTCCTGAGGTCGGGGAGCTGTTTTTT
TRBV7-8	TRBJ1-6	.	.	CASSLGSYYNSPLHF	TGTGCCAGCAGCTTAGGATCCTACTATAATTCACCCCTCCACTTT
TRBV7-6	TRBJ1-4	.	.	CASSSTRNEKLFF	TGTGCCAGCAGCTCAACCCGCAATGAAAAACTGTTTTTT
TRBV30	TRBJ2-5	.	.	CAWTDQETQYF	TGTGCCTGGACAGATCAAGAGACCCAGTACTTC
TRBV27	TRBJ1-1	.	TRBD1	CASRWDSYNTEAFF	TGTGCCAGCAGGTGGGACAGCTACAACACTGAAGCTTTCTTT
TRBV2	TRBJ1-2	.	TRBD1	CASSEGTGSNYGYTF	TGTGCCAGCAGTGAAGGGACAGGATCTAACTATGGCTACACCTTC
TRBV7-9	TRBJ2-5	.	TRBD1	CASSLETGEETQYF	TGTGCCAGCAGCTTAGAGACAGGGGAGGAGACCCAGTACTTC
TRBV29-1	TRBJ1-1	.	.	CSVDPLFNLDGPNTEAFF	TGCAGCGTTGATCCTCTTTTCAACCTCGACGGACCGAACACTGAAGCTTTCTTT
TRBV19	TRBJ2-5	.	.	CASKGSGGLQETQYF	TGTGCCTCTAAGGGGTCAGGAGGACTCCAAGAGACCCAGTACTTC
TRBV9	TRBJ2-6	few	TRBD2	CASSIFRTSGSGANVLTF	TGTGCCAGCAGCATCTTTCGGACTAGCGGCTCTGGGGCCAACGTCCTGACTTTC
TRBV6-5	TRBJ2-7	few	TRBD2	CASSSLAGSYEQYF	TGTGCCAGCAGTTCACTAGCGGGGAGCTACGAGCAGTACTTC
TRBV27	TRBJ2-3	.	.	CASSWSDTDTQYF	TGTGCCAGCAGTTGGTCTGACACAGATACGCAGTATTTT
TRBV11-2	TRBJ2-7	.	.	CASSLGRGYEQYF	TGTGCCAGCAGCTTAGGCAGGGGTTACGAGCAGTACTTC
TRBV15	TRBJ1-3	few	TRBD1	CATSRNQGASGNTIYF	TGTGCCACCAGCAGGAATCAGGGGGCAAGTGGAAACACCATATATTTT
TRBV7-9	TRBJ1-5	.	.	CASSFALNGQPQHF	TGTGCCAGCAGCTTCGCCCTTAACGGTCAGCCCCAGCATTTT
TRBV7-8	TRBJ2-7	few	TRBD2	CASSLHSGTSGSYEQYF	TGTGCCAGCAGCTTACATTCCGGGACTAGCGGCTCCTACGAGCAGTACTTC
TRBV19	TRBJ1-5	few	.	CASSTRQSWQPQHF	TGTGCCAGTAGTACCAGACAGAGCTGGCAGCCCCAGCATTTT
TRBV7-9	TRBJ2-7	few	TRBD1	CASSLGQGLEEQYF	TGTGCCAGCAGCCTGGGACAGGGGCTAGAAGAGCAGTACTTC
TRBV2	TRBJ2-7	.	TRBD1	CASSSHSPGQGAYEQYF	TGTGCCAGCAGCTCCCATTCTCCGGGACAGGGGGCCTACGAGCAGTACTTC
TRBV7-9	TRBJ2-5	few	.	CASSLARVEVTYQETQYF	TGTGCCAGCAGCTTAGCGCGCGTGGAGGTTACGTACCAAGAGACCCAGTACTTC
TRBV13	TRBJ2-2	.	.	CASVGAGPGELFF	TGTGCCAGCGTCGGGGCAGGGCCCGGGGAGCTGTTTTTT
TRBV5-6	TRBJ2-7	.	.	CASRLDGSYEQYF	TGTGCCAGCAGACTCGACGGCTCCTACGAGCAGTACTTC
TRBV6-5	TRBJ2-7	.	.	CASREAYEQYF	TGTGCCAGCAGAGAAGCCTACGAGCAGTACTTC
TRBV27	TRBJ2-7	.	.	CASSSGVRTYEQYF	TGTGCCAGCAGTTCGGGAGTCCGGACCTACGAGCAGTACTTC
TRBV7-9	TRBJ2-1	few	TRBD2	CASRTSGGPIYNEQFF	TGTGCCAGCCGGACTAGCGGGGGGCCCATCTACAATGAGCAGTTCTTC
TRBV11-2	TRBJ2-7	.	TRBD2	CASSSRQLGGIEQYF	TGTGCCAGCAGCTCGAGACAGTTGGGGGGGATCGAGCAGTACTTC
TRBV6-5	TRBJ2-7	.	TRBD1	CASSYGAGGNEQYF	TGTGCCAGCAGTTACGGGGCAGGGGGCAACGAGCAGTACTTC
TRBV7-9	TRBJ1-2	.	.	CASSLIGPHYGYTF	TGTGCCAGCAGCCTAATAGGCCCGCACTATGGCTACACCTTC
TRBV29-1	TRBJ2-1	.	TRBD2	CSVEGVTSGPSEQFF	TGCAGCGTAGAGGGCGTGACTAGCGGACCGAGTGAGCAGTTCTTC
TRBV25-1	TRBJ2-3	.	.	CASSEGTAYDGDTQYF	TGTGCCAGCAGTGAAGGCACAGCCTACGATGGAGATACGCAGTATTTT
TRBV30	TRBJ1-1	once	.	CAWGVGTEAFF	TGTGCCTGGGGGGTAGGCACTGAAGCTTTCTTT
TRBV10-3	TRBJ2-7	.	.	CAISPDRDEQYF	TGTGCCATCAGTCCGGACAGAGACGAGCAGTACTTC
TRBV13	TRBJ2-7	.	.	CASSSIRSSYEQYF	TGTGCCAGCAGCTCGATCAGAAGCTCCTACGAGCAGTACTTC
TRBV6-5	TRBJ2-7	few	TRBD1	CASSYSTGQAIYEQYF	TGTGCCAGCAGTTACTCTACCGGACAGGCGATCTACGAGCAGTACTTC
TRBV30	TRBJ1-6	.	.	CAWSVGAPDSPLHF	TGTGCCTGGAGTGTGGGGGCCCCGGATTCACCCCTCCACTTT
TRBV15	TRBJ2-1	few	.	CATSGAPGSQQFF	TGTGCCACCAGCGGTGCCCCCGGGAGTCAGCAGTTCTTC
TRBV29-1	TRBJ2-1	.	.	CSVMTQSYNEQFF	TGCAGCGTCATGACACAGTCCTACAATGAGCAGTTCTTC
TRBV27	TRBJ2-1	few	TRBD2	CASSLAGGYEQFF	TGTGCCAGCAGTTTAGCGGGAGGGTATGAGCAGTTCTTC
TRBV7-9	TRBJ2-1	.	.	CASSSSLRENEQFF	TGTGCCAGCAGCTCCTCCCTCAGGGAGAATGAGCAGTTCTTC
TRBV6-6	TRBJ2-4	few	.	CASTSGDSSNIQYF	TGTGCCAGCACCTCAGGCGATTCCTCAAACATTCAGTACTTC
TRBV7-3	TRBJ2-1	few	TRBD1	CASSPGGGPYNEQFF	TGTGCCAGCAGCCCAGGGGGTGGGCCCTACAATGAGCAGTTCTTC
TRBV9	TRBJ1-6	.	.	CASSFGTDNSPLHF	TGTGCCAGCAGCTTCGGGACGGATAATTCACCCCTCCACTTT
TRBV7-9	TRBJ2-5	.	.	CASSYGEQETQYF	TGTGCCAGCAGCTACGGAGAGCAAGAGACCCAGTACTTC
TRBV29-1	TRBJ2-7	few	.	CSVLLAVVPYEQYF	TGCAGCGTTCTATTGGCGGTTGTCCCCTACGAGCAGTACTTC
TRBV2	TRBJ1-1	.	.	CARTPGPPNTEAFF	TGTGCCAGGACCCCGGGACCACCAAACACTGAAGCTTTCTTT
TRBV25-1	TRBJ2-5	.	.	CASSGETQYF	TGTGCCAGCAGTGGTGAGACCCAGTACTTC
TRBV9	TRBJ2-1	.	.	CASSVTGASYNEQFF	TGTGCCAGCAGCGTTACGGGGGCGTCATACAATGAGCAGTTCTTC